Following are 11 T cell receptor beta chains from one sample sequenced in a study of molecular identifiers for immune sequencing clone quantification. Each CDR3 protein gets one entry after TCRdb re-called the PCR reads with MiXCR. Of hundreds of thousands of distinct CDR3 sequences in the sample, roughly 25% were seen once. The sample comprised naive CD8+ T cells from blood, with Jurkat cell RNA spiked in. Subset in this sample: FACS-sorted CD8+CD4-CCR7+CD45RA+ naive T cells. These receptors came from a human donor in good health. Some libraries in this study had Jurkat cell RNA spiked in.

Note on this clonotype: Sequence at one end of the junction differs from germline and may be a read error. The V gene is TRBV15, the J gene TRBJ2-7; tentative D call: TRBD2 (5 bases). The CDR3 runs to 17 residues. From germline, CDR1 is LNHNV and CDR2 YYDKDF (reference sequence). CDR3 sequence (DNA): TGTACCACCAGCAGAGACGACCTAGAGGGTAGCAGATACGAGCAGTACTTC. Encoded protein: CTTSRDDLEGSRYEQYF.

In its sample, this clonotype was seen many times. V usage is TRBV27 and J usage is TRBJ1-5; possible D gene TRBD1, 6 bases. CDR3 length equals 14 residues. V lost 5 bases and J 5 bases, leaving 13 bases between the germline ends. CDR1 is MNHEY and CDR2 is SMNVEV in the germline V gene (reference sequence). This CDR3 is CASSLGGAHQPQHF. The CDR3, as DNA: TGTGCCAGCAGTCTGGGGGGGGCCCATCAGCCCCAGCATTTT.

The chain joins TRBV3-1 to TRBJ2-3; a weak D match, TRBD2 (7 bases). The V gene lost 1 base and the J gene lost 2 bases, with 13 bases spanning the gap. The length of the CDR3 is 16 residues. Germline V gives CDR1 LGHDT, CDR2 YNNKEL (reference sequence). The CDR3 DNA is TGTGCCAGCAGCCAAGGAGTCGGGGGGCCCACAGATACGCAGTATTTT. It translates to CASSQGVGGPTDTQYF.

This rearrangement joins TRBV12-3 or TRBV12-4 to TRBJ2-5; the match to TRBD1 covers 8 bases. This CDR3 spans 13 amino acids. Losses at the gene ends were 8 bases for V and 2 bases for J; bases not matched to a gene: 4. CDR3 region: CASLGTGQETQYF. For the CDR3, the DNA is TGTGCCAGCCTCGGGACAGGACAAGAGACCCAGTACTTC.

This chain joins TRBV6-5 and TRBJ2-3; 9 positions match TRBD1. Germline-derived CDR1 and CDR2 are MNHEY and SVGAGI. V trimming: 7 bases; J trimming: 4 bases; junction bases outside the gene matches: 6. The CDR3 spans 14 residues. DNA of the CDR3: TGTGCCAGCATCCACAGGGGGCGCCCAGATACGCAGTATTTT. Encoded protein: CASIHRGRPDTQYF.

A few counts support this clonotype. The chain combines TRBV6-1 with TRBJ1-5; 7 positions agree with TRBD1. Germline CDR1 MNHNS, CDR2 SASEGT. The CDR3 is 14 residues long. The trim removed 7 bases at V and 4 bases at J, leaving 7 bases unmatched. Here the CDR3 DNA reads TGTGCCAGCATTCCAGGGGGAACTAATCAGCCCCAGCATTTT. Translating it yields CASIPGGTNQPQHF.

To note about this clonotype: This may stem from a read error, because a much larger clone lies one nucleotide away. CDR3 bases: TGTGCCAGCGGGGGACTAGCGGATGCCTACGAGCAGTACTTC. As protein: CASGGLADAYEQYF. The rearrangement joins TRBV27 to TRBJ2-7; 11 bases line up with TRBD2. The CDR3 is made up of 14 amino acids. The V gene end was trimmed by 8 bases and the J gene end by 2 bases; junction bases not matched to a gene: 5. CDR1 is MNHEY and CDR2 is SMNVEV in the germline V gene (reference sequence).

Regarding this clonotype: This clone may be a read error of a much larger clone one base away. The CDR3: CASSREGGWTEAFF. The CDR3 nucleotides are TGCGCCAGCAGCCGAGAAGGGGGCTGGACTGAAGCTTTCTTT. The chain combines TRBV4-1 with TRBJ1-1, with 7 bases identical to TRBD1. The V gene end was trimmed by 4 bases and the J gene end by 5 bases; junction bases not matched to a gene: 7. CDR3 size: 14 residues. Germline values: CDR1 MGHRA, CDR2 YSYEKL.

A word on this clonotype: Just one base apart from a much larger clone, this may be a read error. The chain links TRBV7-9 to TRBJ2-3, with 7 bases fitting TRBD2. Germline-derived CDR1 and CDR2 are SEHNR and FQNEAQ (reference sequence). The CDR3 consists of 15 residues. CDR3 loop: CANSLGLGTSDTQYF. CDR3 coding DNA: TGTGCCAACAGCTTAGGACTAGGGACTTCAGATACGCAGTATTTT.

The DNA of the CDR3 is TGCGCCAGCAGCCAAGTCCCGGGACTAGGCACAGATACGCAGTATTTT. Protein: CASSQVPGLGTDTQYF. The chain employs TRBV4-1 and TRBJ2-3; 8 nucleotides line up with TRBD2. Germline CDR1 MGHRA, CDR2 YSYEKL. V lost 1 base to trimming and J lost 1 base; unmatched junction nucleotides: 4. The CDR3 loop spans 16 amino acids.

As for this clonotype: With a much larger clone just one base away, this may be a read error. This sequence joins TRBV30 and TRBJ2-7; D might be TRBD2 (5 bases). Germline V gene lookup returns CDR1 GTSNPN and CDR2 SVGIG (reference sequence). Trimming shortened V by 3 bases and J by 6 bases, and 18 bases separated the two germline ends. The CDR3 runs 14 residues. CDR3 residues: CAWSPQSPSPEQYF. In nucleotides, the CDR3 is TGTGCCTGGAGCCCCCAATCGCCTAGCCCCGAGCAGTACTTC.